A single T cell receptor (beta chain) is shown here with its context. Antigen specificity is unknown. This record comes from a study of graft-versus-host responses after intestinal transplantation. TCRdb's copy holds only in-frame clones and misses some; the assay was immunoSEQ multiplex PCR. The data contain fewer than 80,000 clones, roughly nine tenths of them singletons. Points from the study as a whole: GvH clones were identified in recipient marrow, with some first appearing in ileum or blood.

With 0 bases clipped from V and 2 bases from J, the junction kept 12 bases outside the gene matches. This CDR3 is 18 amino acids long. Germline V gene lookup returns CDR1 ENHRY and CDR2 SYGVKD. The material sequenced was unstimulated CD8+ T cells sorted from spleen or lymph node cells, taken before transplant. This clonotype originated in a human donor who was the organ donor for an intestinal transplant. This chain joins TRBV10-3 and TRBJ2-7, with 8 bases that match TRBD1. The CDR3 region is CAISESEGDRFQPYEQYF. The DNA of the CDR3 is TGTGCCATCAGTGAGTCCGAAGGGGACAGGTTCCAGCCCTACGAGCAGTACTTC.